This is a list of T cell receptor beta chains from one sample in a study of cytomegalovirus exposure and HLA in healthy donors. Using immunoSEQ multiplex PCR, the repertoire was profiled, and TCRdb retains in-frame clones only, with some absent. The sample gives around 140,000 clones, approximately 10% of which show up once; around 7% is in the top ten. Material for sequencing was PBMCs. The receptors here all came from a middle-aged woman in good health and CMV-seropositive. CDR3s include the opening cysteine and the closing phenylalanine or tryptophan. The D gene is left open where the match is weak. Some rows mark clone size as missing; the rest say once, few, many or name a class of expanded clone.

TRBJ2-7	14	-	-	TRBV5-6	CASSLEGVGMGPYF	TGTGCCAGCAGTTTGGAGGGGGTCGGAATGGGCCCGTACTTC
TRBJ2-7	14	TRBD1	few	TRBV6-6	CASSTGQGYDHIYF	TGTGCCAGCAGTACGGGACAGGGGTACGATCATATCTACTTC
TRBJ1-3	13	-	-	TRBV10-1	CASSVSSGNTIYF	TGCGCCAGCAGTGTGAGCTCTGGAAACACCATATATTTT
TRBJ1-2	15	TRBD1	-	TRBV12-5	CASALSGTDFYGYTF	TGTGCTAGTGCCCTATCCGGGACAGATTTCTATGGCTACACCTTC
TRBJ2-7	16	TRBD1	few	TRBV5-1	CASSLFGQGASYEQYF	TGCGCCAGCAGCTTGTTCGGACAGGGGGCCTCCTACGAGCAGTACTTC
TRBJ1-3	15	-	-	TRBV7-8	CASSLGVLSGNTIYF	TGTGCCAGCAGCTTAGGCGTCCTCTCTGGAAACACCATATATTTT
TRBJ1-3	13	-	once	TRBV19	CASSKPSGNTIYF	TGTGCCAGTAGTAAGCCCTCTGGAAACACCATATATTTT
TRBJ1-5	13	-	few	TRBV6-5	CASSSRVGQPQHF	TGTGCCAGCAGTTCCAGGGTGGGTCAGCCCCAGCATTTT
TRBJ2-7	15	-	few	TRBV18	CASSPNGAPLYEQYF	TGTGCCAGCTCACCAAATGGGGCTCCCCTCTACGAGCAGTACTTC
TRBJ1-2	16	-	few	TRBV7-9	CASSLGAQGKNYGYTF	TGTGCCAGCAGCTTAGGAGCGCAGGGGAAAAACTATGGCTACACCTTC
TRBJ1-2	13	TRBD1	-	TRBV6-5	CASSIGTEYGYTF	TGTGCCAGCAGTATTGGGACAGAATATGGCTACACCTTC
TRBJ2-2	16	-	few	TRBV28	CASSLYAVPDTGELFF	TGTGCCAGCAGTTTATATGCCGTACCGGACACCGGGGAGCTGTTTTTT
TRBJ1-2	12	-	few	TRBV5-6	CASSPGDYGYTF	TGTGCCAGCAGCCCAGGGGACTATGGCTACACCTTC
TRBJ1-4	12	-	few	TRBV2	CASRVGASRLFF	TGTGCCAGCCGGGTAGGGGCCTCGAGACTGTTTTTT
TRBJ1-2	14	-	-	TRBV10-3	CAISDKGANYGYTF	TGTGCCATCAGTGACAAAGGAGCCAACTATGGCTACACCTTC
TRBJ2-7	14	TRBD1	-	TRBV5-1	CASSLRRGTYEQYF	TGCGCCAGCAGCTTACGCAGGGGGACCTACGAGCAGTACTTC
TRBJ1-1	14	-	few	TRBV4-1	CASSQVLQNPEAFF	TGCGCCAGCAGCCAAGTGCTCCAGAACCCTGAAGCTTTCTTT
TRBJ2-1	16	-	few	TRBV18	CASSPPAGSSYNEQFF	TGTGCCAGCTCACCACCTGCGGGCAGCTCCTACAATGAGCAGTTCTTC
TRBJ2-1	16	-	-	TRBV7-8	CASSLQTGSSYNEQFF	TGTGCCAGCAGTTTACAGACGGGGAGCTCCTACAATGAGCAGTTCTTC
TRBJ2-1	15	TRBD2	-	TRBV6-1	CASSLAASSYNEQFF	TGTGCCAGCAGTCTAGCGGCAAGCTCCTACAATGAGCAGTTCTTC
TRBJ2-5	15	TRBD2	-	TRBV11-2	CASSLGGGDQETQYF	TGTGCCAGCAGCTTAGGCGGGGGGGATCAAGAGACCCAGTACTTC
TRBJ1-4	14	TRBD1	-	TRBV7-9	CASSVGQGKEKLFF	TGTGCCAGCAGCGTGGGACAGGGGAAGGAAAAACTGTTTTTT
TRBJ1-2	13	TRBD1	few	TRBV6-5	CASSYSPGQWYTF	TGTGCCAGCAGTTACTCGCCGGGACAGTGGTACACCTTC
TRBJ2-7	13	-	-	TRBV4-3	CASSRELGHEQYF	TGCGCCAGCAGCCGGGAGTTGGGCCACGAGCAGTACTTC
TRBJ1-1	15	TRBD1	few	TRBV6-6	CASGEQQGARAEAFF	TGTGCCAGCGGAGAGCAACAGGGGGCTAGGGCTGAAGCTTTCTTT
TRBJ2-5	13	TRBD2	few	TRBV2	CASSDLGGRSQYF	TGTGCCAGCAGTGATTTGGGGGGGAGGTCCCAGTACTTC
TRBJ1-2	15	-	-	TRBV5-1	CASSLRGWANYGYTF	TGCGCCAGCAGCCTTCGAGGTTGGGCTAACTATGGCTACACCTTC
TRBJ1-3	18	TRBD1	few	TRBV5-1	CASSLLGQGAFGGNTIYF	TGCGCCAGCAGCCTCCTGGGACAGGGGGCTTTTGGTGGAAACACCATATATTTT
TRBJ2-2	16	-	-	TRBV19	CASRFPGAALAGELFF	TGTGCCAGTCGCTTCCCTGGGGCCGCGTTGGCCGGGGAGCTGTTTTTT